The 14 T cell receptor beta chains listed next were all sequenced from one sample in a study of cytotoxic CD8 clonotypes in ibrutinib-treated CLL. The repertoire was sequenced with immunoSEQ multiplex PCR; TCRdb's copy has only in-frame clones and lacks some. The table has some 130,000 clones, approximately 85% seen once. The sequencing here drew on PBMCs, taken after 24 months of ibrutinib treatment. Source of these receptors: a human donor with chronic lymphocytic leukemia.

The rearrangement uses TRBV18 and TRBJ2-1, with 9 bases lining up with TRBD2. The CDR3 has 17 amino acids. V was clipped by 3 bases and J by 5 bases; unmatched bases: 11. CDR1 is KGHSH and CDR2 is LQKENI in the germline V gene. In nucleotides, the CDR3 is TGTGCCAGCTCACCCTACGCAGCGGGGGGTCTGAACAATGAGCAGTTCTTC. It yields the protein CASSPYAAGGLNNEQFF.

This clone was seen more than once but under ten times. The chain combines TRBV7-9 with TRBJ2-3; tentative D call: TRBD2 (5 bases). This CDR3 has 15 residues. V lost 5 bases, J lost 1 base, and 13 bases lay in between. CDR1 SEHNR and CDR2 FQNEAQ come from the germline V gene (reference sequence). The CDR3 sequence: CASSKTSWGTDTQYF. The CDR3 coding sequence is TGTGCCAGCAGCAAAACTAGTTGGGGCACAGATACGCAGTATTTT.

This rearrangement joins TRBV2 to TRBJ2-2, with 12 bases aligning to TRBD1. This CDR3 region has 15 residues. CDR1 is SNHLY and CDR2 is FYNNEI in the germline V gene. V was clipped by 7 bases and J by 6 bases; unmatched bases: 6. For the CDR3, the DNA is TGTGCCAGCATACGGGACAGGGGGCCGTCCGGGGAGCTGTTTTTT. This translates into CASIRDRGPSGELFF.

V and J are TRBV28 and TRBJ1-1; D unclear. V was cut by 7 bases and J by 2 bases, with 11 bases left in between. The germline V gene has CDR1 MDHEN and CDR2 SYDVKM. This CDR3 has 13 amino acids. CDR3 region: CASTPDSNTEAFF. DNA for the CDR3: TGTGCCAGCACTCCCGACTCAAACACTGAAGCTTTCTTT.

The chain uses TRBV6-5 and TRBJ2-3, with 7 bases aligning to TRBD2. The CDR3 contains 15 residues. CDR1 is MNHEY and CDR2 is SVGAGI in the germline V gene. V lost 8 bases, J lost 6 bases, and 14 bases stayed unmatched. The CDR3 DNA reads TGTGCCAGCCGGCGTGGCGGGAGCGGCTGGGATACGCAGTATTTT. Protein product: CASRRGGSGWDTQYF.

The V and J genes are TRBV9 and TRBJ1-1; no clear D gene. Deletions cut 1 base from V and 3 bases from J, with 13 bases between. Per the germline V gene, CDR1 is SGDLS and CDR2 is YYNGEE. This CDR3 is built from 15 residues. CDR3: CASSVHIDPDTEAFF. The DNA for the CDR3 is TGTGCCAGCAGCGTACACATAGATCCCGACACTGAAGCTTTCTTT.

The rearrangement links TRBV7-3 to TRBJ2-1; 8 nucleotides agree with TRBD2. The junction had 13 bases not matched to a gene; V was cut back by 5 bases and J by 7 bases. The CDR3 contains 16 residues. Germline assignment: CDR1 SGHTA and CDR2 FQGTGA. CDR3 in DNA: TGTGCCAGCAGCAGACAGCCCGGCGGGGGGCAAAATGAGCAGTTCTTC. It is translated as CASSRQPGGGQNEQFF.

This rearrangement joins TRBV15 to TRBJ2-5; tentatively, D is TRBD2 (5 bases). Germline CDR1 and CDR2: LNHNV and YYDKDF (reference sequence). V lost 8 bases and J lost 7, with 17 bases in between. The CDR3 extends over 13 amino acids. This CDR3 is CATGALLSGTQYF. For the CDR3, the DNA is TGTGCCACCGGAGCTCTTTTAAGCGGGACCCAGTACTTC.

The chain has TRBV19 and TRBJ1-1, with TRBD1 as a possible D gene (6 bases). With 3 bases removed from V and 8 bases from J, the gap between germline ends came to 19 bases. The CDR3 totals 15 residues. Looked up from germline, CDR1 is LNHDA and CDR2 is SQIVND (reference sequence). CDR3 sequence (DNA): TGTGCCAGTAGTATCATTCGGGGGGCGATTAAAGAAGCTTTCTTT. Translated: CASSIIRGAIKEAFF.

The chain employs TRBV6-1 and TRBJ1-2; D perhaps matches TRBD1 (6 bases). CDR3 length equals 14 residues. Trimming removed 6 bases from V and 3 bases from J, with 14 bases in between. Germline lookup yields CDR1 MNHNS and CDR2 SASEGT. The CDR3 reads CASSRGGRDYGYTF. DNA of the CDR3: TGTGCCAGCAGCCGAGGGGGGAGGGACTATGGCTACACCTTC.

This clone showed up just once. The V and J genes are TRBV5-1 and TRBJ2-7, with D tentatively TRBD2 (7 bases). This CDR3 has 13 residues. The V end lost 4 bases, the J end lost 3 bases, and 11 bases lay between the germline ends. The V gene's germline CDR1 is SGHRS and CDR2 YFSETQ. The CDR3 protein is CASSRGANYEQYF. CDR3 DNA: TGCGCCAGCAGCCGGGGGGCTAACTACGAGCAGTACTTC.

The V and J genes are TRBV7-9 and TRBJ2-7; D is uncertain. V lost 0 bases and J lost 2, with 8 bases in between. Germline V gives CDR1 SEHNR, CDR2 FQNEAQ (reference sequence). CDR3 length: 14 residues. CDR3: CASSLAAQTYEQYF. In DNA form, the CDR3 reads TGTGCCAGCAGCTTAGCGGCGCAGACCTACGAGCAGTACTTC.

In this sample, this clone turned up a few times. V and J are TRBV7-2 and TRBJ1-2; 8 nucleotides line up with TRBD1. Germline CDR1 is SGHTA and CDR2 is FQGNSA. CDR3 length equals 13 residues. Trimming took 7 bases from V and 7 from J; bases not matched to a gene: 8. The CDR3 DNA sequence: TGTGCCAGCACCCCCCAGGGGGCGGGTGGCTACACCTTC. Protein product: CASTPQGAGGYTF.

The chain is built from TRBV4-2 and TRBJ1-4; 10 bases agree with TRBD1. This CDR3 region has 17 residues. The germline V gene encodes CDR1 LGHNA and CDR2 YNFKEQ. The V segment lost 4 bases and the J segment 8 bases; nucleotides outside the gene matches: 13. CDR3 sequence (DNA): TGTGCCAGCAGCCCGCTCGACAGGGGGCTCGGGAAAGAAAAACTGTTTTTT. Encoded protein: CASSPLDRGLGKEKLFF.